Listed here are 12 T cell receptor beta chains from one sample, sequenced in a study of shared clonotypes between healthy human individuals. As defined, naive CD8 cells were CD45RO-negative and positively selected for CCR7, with terminally differentiated effector memory CD45RA+ cells excluded. Assay: immunoSEQ multiplex PCR; the TCRdb copy retains only in-frame clones and omits some. The sample lists 660,000 or so clones, about 96% occurring once. Sequenced input: naive CD8+ T cells sorted from blood. All receptors derive from a woman aged 25 to 39 in good health.

This chain joins TRBV5-1 and TRBJ2-7, with 10 bases lining up with TRBD2. V lost 4 bases, J lost 2 bases, and 3 bases stayed unmatched. The CDR3 extends over 14 amino acids. CDR1 SGHRS and CDR2 YFSETQ come from the germline V gene. The CDR3 DNA follows: TGCGCCAGCAGCCCAAGCGGGAGGGCCTACGAGCAGTACTTC. It codes for CASSPSGRAYEQYF.

As concerns this clone: This CDR3 is also generated by other DNA sequences in the sample. This chain joins TRBV7-9 and TRBJ2-3; D might be TRBD2 (5 bases). Germline V CDR1 and CDR2: SEHNR, FQNEAQ (reference sequence). V lost 3 bases and J 4 bases, leaving 5 bases between the germline ends. There are 12 residues in the CDR3. The CDR3 region has the DNA TGTGCCAGCAGCTTCGGGGCAGATACGCAGTATTTT. It is translated as CASSFGADTQYF.

The V and J genes are TRBV9 and TRBJ2-3; 7 nucleotides line up with TRBD1. The V gene's germline CDR1 is SGDLS and CDR2 YYNGEE. The CDR3 has 14 amino acids. The J segment lost 10 bases and the V segment lost 0 bases, leaving 8 bases of the junction unmatched. Here the CDR3 reads CASSVEDRSVPQYF. Here the CDR3 DNA reads TGTGCCAGCAGCGTAGAGGACAGGTCAGTCCCGCAGTATTTT.

The chain recombines TRBV4-1 with TRBJ2-7; 8 nucleotides line up with TRBD1. The germline CDR1 and CDR2 sequences are MGHRA and YSYEKL. The CDR3 is 19 amino acids. V dropped 4 bases and J dropped 5; count of bases not matched to a gene: 22. The CDR3 loop is CASSRTPWLDRVPIDEQYF. CDR3 in DNA: TGCGCCAGCAGCCGAACACCCTGGTTGGACAGGGTCCCCATCGACGAGCAGTACTTC.

Note on this clone: This may be a read error: a much more frequent sequence differs by one nucleotide. The gene calls are TRBV10-3 and TRBJ2-7, with 11 bases that match TRBD1. Germline loops: CDR1 ENHRY, CDR2 SYGVKD. Trimming cost V 6 bases and J 3 bases; bases outside gene matches: 4. The CDR3 sequence is 14 residues long. DNA of the CDR3: TGTGCCATCAGCCCCGGGACAGGGGGCTACGAGCAGTACTTC. Translated, it gives CAISPGTGGYEQYF.

The V call is TRBV28, the J call TRBJ2-1, with TRBD2 matching 11 bases. From germline, CDR1 is MDHEN and CDR2 SYDVKM. The CDR3 runs to 16 residues. Unmatched junction bases numbered 7, after V lost 5 bases and J lost 4 bases. DNA for the CDR3: TGTGCCAGCAGTGTAGCGGGAGGGCCCTCGTACAATGAGCAGTTCTTC. It codes for CASSVAGGPSYNEQFF.

The gene calls are TRBV30 and TRBJ1-1, with D perhaps TRBD1 (5 bases). The V end lost 0 bases, the J end lost 6 bases, and 8 bases lay between the germline ends. CDR3 length equals 12 residues. Germline CDR1 is GTSNPN and CDR2 is SVGIG (reference sequence). The chain's CDR3 is CAWSVLGAEAFF. In DNA form, the CDR3 reads TGTGCCTGGAGTGTCTTGGGGGCTGAAGCTTTCTTT. Using reference TRBV30 and TRBJ1-1 for the parts outside the CDR3, the full variable domain is SQTIHQWPATLVQPVGSPLSLECTVEGTSNPNLYWYRQAAGRGLQLLFYSVGIGQISSEVPQNLSASRPQDRQFILSSKKLLLSDSGFYLCAWSVLGAEAFFGQGTRLTVV.

This rearrangement joins TRBV28 to TRBJ1-5; 8 bases align to TRBD1. V lost 6 bases and J lost 3; bases outside the gene matches: 10. The CDR3 is 16 residues long. Germline CDR1 is MDHEN and CDR2 is SYDVKM. In DNA, the CDR3 is TGTGCCAGCAGCCCTCTGGACAGGGCGCTCAATCAGCCCCAGCATTTT. Translating it yields CASSPLDRALNQPQHF.

The CDR3 here is CASSLTSSGANVLTF. The CDR3 DNA sequence: TGTGCCAGCAGTTTGACAAGCTCTGGGGCCAACGTCCTGACTTTC. The chain employs TRBV25-1 and TRBJ2-6, with D uncertain. The CDR3 spans 15 residues. V was cut by 5 bases and J by 0 bases, with 8 bases left in between. Germline V CDR1 and CDR2: MGHDK, SYGVNS.

The chain uses TRBV13 and TRBJ2-1; 7 nucleotides align to TRBD1. Per germline, CDR1 PRHDT and CDR2 FYEKMQ (reference sequence). Trimming cost V 5 bases and J 4 bases; bases outside gene matches: 8. The CDR3 loop spans 15 amino acids. This CDR3 is CASSPRTGLYNEQFF. The CDR3 nucleotides are TGTGCCAGCAGCCCCCGGACAGGACTGTACAATGAGCAGTTCTTC.

This clone has just one count. The chain is built from TRBV7-9 and TRBJ2-7; no reliable D call. Per the germline V gene, CDR1 is SEHNR and CDR2 is FQNEAQ (reference sequence). The CDR3 loop spans 12 amino acids. V was pared by 1 base and J by 3 bases, with 4 bases between. Here the CDR3 DNA reads TGTGCCAGCAGCTTAGAGAACTACGAGCAGTACTTC. Its protein product is CASSLENYEQYF.

V usage is TRBV27 and J usage is TRBJ1-2, with 8 positions matching TRBD1. The CDR3 consists of 16 residues. V dropped 4 bases and J dropped 3; count of bases not matched to a gene: 10. Germline V gene lookup returns CDR1 MNHEY and CDR2 SMNVEV (reference sequence). The CDR3 protein is CASSSTGTGVDYGYTF. CDR3 in DNA: TGTGCCAGCAGTTCAACCGGGACAGGAGTTGACTATGGCTACACCTTC.